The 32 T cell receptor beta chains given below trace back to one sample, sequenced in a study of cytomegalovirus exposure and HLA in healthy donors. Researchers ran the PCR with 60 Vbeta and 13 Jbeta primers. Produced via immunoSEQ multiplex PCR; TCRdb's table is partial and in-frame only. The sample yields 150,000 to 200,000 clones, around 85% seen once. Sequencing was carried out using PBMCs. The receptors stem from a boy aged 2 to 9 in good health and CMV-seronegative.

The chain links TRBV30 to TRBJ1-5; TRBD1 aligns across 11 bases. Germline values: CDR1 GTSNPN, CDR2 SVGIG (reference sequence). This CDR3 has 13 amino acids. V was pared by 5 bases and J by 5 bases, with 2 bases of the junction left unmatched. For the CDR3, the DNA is TGTGCCTGGGCGGGACAGGGGGATCAGCCCCAGCATTTT. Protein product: CAWAGQGDQPQHF.

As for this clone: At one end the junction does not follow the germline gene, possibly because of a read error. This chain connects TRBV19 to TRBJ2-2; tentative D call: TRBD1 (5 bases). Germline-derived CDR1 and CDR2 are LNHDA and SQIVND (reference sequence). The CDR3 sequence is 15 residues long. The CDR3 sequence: CASRIGHEITGELFF. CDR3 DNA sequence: TGTGCCAGTAGGATAGGACACGAAATCACCGGGGAGCTGTTTTTT.

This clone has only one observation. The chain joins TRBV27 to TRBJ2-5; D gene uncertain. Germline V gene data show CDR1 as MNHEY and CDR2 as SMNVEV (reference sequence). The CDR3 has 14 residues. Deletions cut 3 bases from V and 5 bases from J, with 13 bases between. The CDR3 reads CASSFAQYPETQYF. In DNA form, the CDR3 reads TGTGCCAGCAGTTTCGCACAGTACCCCGAGACCCAGTACTTC.

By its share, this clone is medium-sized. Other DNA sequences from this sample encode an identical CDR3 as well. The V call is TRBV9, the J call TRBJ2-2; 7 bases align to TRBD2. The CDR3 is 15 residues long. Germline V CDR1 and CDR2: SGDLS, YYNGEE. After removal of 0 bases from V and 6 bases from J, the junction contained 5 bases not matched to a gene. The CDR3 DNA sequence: TGTGCCAGCAGCGTAGGTTGGGGAGGGGCCGGGGAGCTGTTTTTT. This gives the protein CASSVGWGGAGELFF.

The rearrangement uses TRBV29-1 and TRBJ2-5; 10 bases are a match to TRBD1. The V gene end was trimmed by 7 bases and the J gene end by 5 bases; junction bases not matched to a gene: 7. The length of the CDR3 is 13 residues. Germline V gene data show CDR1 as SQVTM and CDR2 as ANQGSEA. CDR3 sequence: CSARQGAQETQYF. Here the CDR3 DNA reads TGCAGCGCCAGACAGGGGGCGCAGGAGACCCAGTACTTC.

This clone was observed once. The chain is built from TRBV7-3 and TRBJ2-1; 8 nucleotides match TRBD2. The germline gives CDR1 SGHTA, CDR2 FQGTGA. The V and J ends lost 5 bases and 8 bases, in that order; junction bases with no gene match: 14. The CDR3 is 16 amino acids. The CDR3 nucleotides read TGTGCCAGCAGCAGCCGGGCGAGCGGGAGCCGTGATGAGCAGTTCTTC. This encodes CASSSRASGSRDEQFF.

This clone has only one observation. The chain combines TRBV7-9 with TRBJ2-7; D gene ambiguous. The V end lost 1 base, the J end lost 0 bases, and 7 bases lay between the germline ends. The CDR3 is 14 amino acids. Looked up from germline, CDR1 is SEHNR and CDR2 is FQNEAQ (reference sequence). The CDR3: CASSLVGSSYEQYF. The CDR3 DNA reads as TGTGCCAGCAGCTTAGTTGGCAGCTCCTACGAGCAGTACTTC.

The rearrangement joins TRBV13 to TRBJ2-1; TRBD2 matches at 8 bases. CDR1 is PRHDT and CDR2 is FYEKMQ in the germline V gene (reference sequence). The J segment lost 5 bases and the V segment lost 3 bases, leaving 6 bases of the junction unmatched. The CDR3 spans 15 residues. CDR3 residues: CASSFRSGGDNEQFF. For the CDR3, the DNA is TGTGCCAGCAGCTTTCGTTCGGGGGGGGACAATGAGCAGTTCTTC.

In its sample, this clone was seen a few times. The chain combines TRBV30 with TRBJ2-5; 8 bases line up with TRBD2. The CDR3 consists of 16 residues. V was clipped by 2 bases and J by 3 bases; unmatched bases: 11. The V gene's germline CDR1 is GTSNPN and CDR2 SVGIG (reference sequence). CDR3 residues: CAWSSGGELLKETQYF. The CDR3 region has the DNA TGTGCCTGGAGTTCGGGGGGGGAATTACTCAAAGAGACCCAGTACTTC.

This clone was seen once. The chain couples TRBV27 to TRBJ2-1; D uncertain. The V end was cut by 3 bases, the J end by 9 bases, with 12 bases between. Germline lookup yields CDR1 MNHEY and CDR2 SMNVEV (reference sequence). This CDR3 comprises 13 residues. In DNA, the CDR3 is TGTGCCAGCAGTTTCTCGCGGCAGAGTGAGCAGTTCTTC. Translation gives CASSFSRQSEQFF.

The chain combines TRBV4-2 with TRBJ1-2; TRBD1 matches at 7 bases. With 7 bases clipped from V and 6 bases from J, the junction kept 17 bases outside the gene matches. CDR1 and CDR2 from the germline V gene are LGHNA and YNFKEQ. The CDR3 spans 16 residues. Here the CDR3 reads CASTPRGTGVRDGYTF. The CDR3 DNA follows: TGTGCCAGCACTCCAAGAGGCACAGGGGTAAGGGATGGCTACACCTTC.

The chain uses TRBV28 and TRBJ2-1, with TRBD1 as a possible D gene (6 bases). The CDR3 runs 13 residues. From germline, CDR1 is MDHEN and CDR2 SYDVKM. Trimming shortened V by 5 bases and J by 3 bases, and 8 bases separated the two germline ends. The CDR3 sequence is CASSQQGYNEQFF. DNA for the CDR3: TGTGCCAGCAGTCAACAGGGCTACAATGAGCAGTTCTTC.

Here the CDR3 reads CASSPHRGIGTEAFF. The CDR3 coding sequence is TGTGCCAGCAGCCCCCACAGGGGAATTGGCACTGAAGCTTTCTTT. This chain joins TRBV14 and TRBJ1-1; TRBD1 agrees at 7 bases. The CDR3 is 15 residues long. From germline, CDR1 is SGHDN and CDR2 FVKESK. The V gene end was trimmed by 4 bases and the J gene end by 4 bases; junction bases not matched to a gene: 9.

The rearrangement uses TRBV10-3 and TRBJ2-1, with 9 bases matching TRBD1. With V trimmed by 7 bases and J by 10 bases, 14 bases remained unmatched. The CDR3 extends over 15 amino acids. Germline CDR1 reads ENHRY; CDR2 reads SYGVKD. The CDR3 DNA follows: TGTGCCATCACTTCCGGGACAGGGTCAGCCTTCGAGCAGTTCTTC. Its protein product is CAITSGTGSAFEQFF.

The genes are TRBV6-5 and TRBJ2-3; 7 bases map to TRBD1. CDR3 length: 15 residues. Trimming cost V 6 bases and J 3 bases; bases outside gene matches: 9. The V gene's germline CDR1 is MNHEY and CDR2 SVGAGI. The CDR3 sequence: CASRPDRAGTDTQYF. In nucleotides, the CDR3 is TGTGCCAGCAGGCCAGACAGGGCAGGTACAGATACGCAGTATTTT.

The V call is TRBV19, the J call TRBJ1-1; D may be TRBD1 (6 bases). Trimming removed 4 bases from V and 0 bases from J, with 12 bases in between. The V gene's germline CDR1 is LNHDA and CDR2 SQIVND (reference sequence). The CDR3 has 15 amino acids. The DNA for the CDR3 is TGTGCCAGTAGTAGATACAGGGATATGAACACTGAAGCTTTCTTT. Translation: CASSRYRDMNTEAFF.

This chain's CDR3 is CASSPGGLGQPQHF. DNA of the CDR3: TGCGCCAGCAGCCCCGGGGGTTTAGGGCAGCCCCAGCATTTT. The chain is built from TRBV5-1 and TRBJ1-5; the D gene is possibly TRBD1 (5 bases). CDR3 length: 14 amino acids. Trimming removed 4 bases at V and 7 bases at J, with 15 bases between. Germline CDR1 SGHRS, CDR2 YFSETQ.

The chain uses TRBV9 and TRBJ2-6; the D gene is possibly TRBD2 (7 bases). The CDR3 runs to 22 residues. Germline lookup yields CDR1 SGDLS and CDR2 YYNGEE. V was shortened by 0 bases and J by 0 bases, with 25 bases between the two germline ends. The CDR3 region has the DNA TGTGCCAGCAGCGTAGTAGGGGGGGGACGCGGGTCCGCGAGCTCTGGGGCCAACGTCCTGACTTTC. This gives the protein CASSVVGGGRGSASSGANVLTF.

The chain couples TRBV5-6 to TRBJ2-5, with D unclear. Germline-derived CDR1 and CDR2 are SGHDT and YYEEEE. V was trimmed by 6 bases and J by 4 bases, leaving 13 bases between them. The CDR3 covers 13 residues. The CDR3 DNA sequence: TGTGCCAGCACCTTTAGCATTGGAGAGACCCAGTACTTC. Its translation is CASTFSIGETQYF.

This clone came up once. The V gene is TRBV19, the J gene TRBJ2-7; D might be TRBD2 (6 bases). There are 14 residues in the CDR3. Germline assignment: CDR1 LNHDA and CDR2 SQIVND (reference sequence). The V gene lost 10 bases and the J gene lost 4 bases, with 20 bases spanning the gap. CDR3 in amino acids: CATRPPGEGYEQYF. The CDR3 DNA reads TGTGCCACCAGGCCCCCGGGAGAAGGGTACGAGCAGTACTTC.

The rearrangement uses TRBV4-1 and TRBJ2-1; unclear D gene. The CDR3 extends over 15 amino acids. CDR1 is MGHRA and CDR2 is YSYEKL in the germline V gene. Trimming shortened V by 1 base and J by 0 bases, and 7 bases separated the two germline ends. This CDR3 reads CASSQGLSSYNEQFF. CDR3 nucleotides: TGCGCCAGCAGCCAAGGGTTGAGCTCCTACAATGAGCAGTTCTTC.

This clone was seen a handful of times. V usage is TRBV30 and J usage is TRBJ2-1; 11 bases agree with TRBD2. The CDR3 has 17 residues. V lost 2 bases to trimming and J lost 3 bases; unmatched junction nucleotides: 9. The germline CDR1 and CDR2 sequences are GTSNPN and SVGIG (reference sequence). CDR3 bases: TGTGCCTGGAGTCCTTACCGGACTAGCGGGTACTACAATGAGCAGTTCTTC. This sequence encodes CAWSPYRTSGYYNEQFF.

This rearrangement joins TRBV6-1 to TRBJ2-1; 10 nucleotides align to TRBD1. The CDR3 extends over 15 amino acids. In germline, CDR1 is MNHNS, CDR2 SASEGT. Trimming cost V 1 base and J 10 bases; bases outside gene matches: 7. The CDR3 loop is CASSEGMTGGKEQFF. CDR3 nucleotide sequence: TGTGCCAGCAGTGAAGGGATGACAGGGGGCAAGGAGCAGTTCTTC.

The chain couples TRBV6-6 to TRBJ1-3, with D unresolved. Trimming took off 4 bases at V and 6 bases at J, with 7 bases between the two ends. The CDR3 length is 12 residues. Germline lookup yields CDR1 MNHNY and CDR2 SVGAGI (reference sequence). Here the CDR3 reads CASSLAENTIYF. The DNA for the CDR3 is TGTGCCAGCAGTTTGGCGGAAAACACCATATATTTT.

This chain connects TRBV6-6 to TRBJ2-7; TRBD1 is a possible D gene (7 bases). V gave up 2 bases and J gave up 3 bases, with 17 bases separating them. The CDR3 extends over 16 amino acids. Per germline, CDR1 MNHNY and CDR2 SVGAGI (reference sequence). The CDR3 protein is CASSYPPWRDSYEQYF. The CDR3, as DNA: TGTGCCAGCAGTTACCCGCCGTGGCGGGACAGCTACGAGCAGTACTTC.

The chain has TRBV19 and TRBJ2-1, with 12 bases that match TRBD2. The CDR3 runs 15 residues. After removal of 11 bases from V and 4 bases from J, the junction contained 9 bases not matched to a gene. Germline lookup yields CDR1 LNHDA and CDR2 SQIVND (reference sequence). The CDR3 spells CACSTSGGRYNEQFF. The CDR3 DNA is TGTGCCTGCTCGACTAGCGGGGGACGTTACAATGAGCAGTTCTTC.

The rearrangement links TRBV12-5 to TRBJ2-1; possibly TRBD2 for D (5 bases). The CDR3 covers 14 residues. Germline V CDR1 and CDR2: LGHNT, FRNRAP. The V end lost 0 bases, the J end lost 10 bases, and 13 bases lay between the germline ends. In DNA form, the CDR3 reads TGTGCTAGTGGTTTGGTGCCCGGGGAGCGGGAGCAGTTCTTC. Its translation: CASGLVPGEREQFF.

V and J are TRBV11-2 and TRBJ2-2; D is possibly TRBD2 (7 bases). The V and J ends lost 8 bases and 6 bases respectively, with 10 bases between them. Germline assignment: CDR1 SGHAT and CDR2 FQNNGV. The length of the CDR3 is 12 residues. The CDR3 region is CASGGGPGELFF. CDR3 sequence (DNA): TGTGCCAGCGGCGGGGGCCCCGGGGAGCTGTTTTTT.

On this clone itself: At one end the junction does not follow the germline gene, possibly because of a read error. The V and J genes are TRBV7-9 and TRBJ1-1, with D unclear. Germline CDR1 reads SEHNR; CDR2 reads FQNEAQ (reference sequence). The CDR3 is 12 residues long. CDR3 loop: CSSSLTGVEAFF. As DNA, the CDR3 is TGTTCCAGCAGCTTAACCGGGGTTGAGGCTTTCTTT.

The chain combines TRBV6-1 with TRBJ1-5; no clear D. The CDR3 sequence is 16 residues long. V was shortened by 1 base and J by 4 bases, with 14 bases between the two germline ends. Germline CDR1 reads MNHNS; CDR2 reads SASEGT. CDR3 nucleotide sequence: TGTGCCAGCAGTGAAGATAGCCGATACGTGAATCAGCCCCAGCATTTT. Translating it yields CASSEDSRYVNQPQHF.

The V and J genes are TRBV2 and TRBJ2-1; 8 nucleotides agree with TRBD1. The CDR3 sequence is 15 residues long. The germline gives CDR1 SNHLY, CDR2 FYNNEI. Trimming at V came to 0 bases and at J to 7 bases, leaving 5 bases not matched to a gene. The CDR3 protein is CASSEAQGAQNEQFF. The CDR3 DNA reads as TGTGCCAGCAGTGAAGCCCAGGGGGCGCAGAATGAGCAGTTCTTC.

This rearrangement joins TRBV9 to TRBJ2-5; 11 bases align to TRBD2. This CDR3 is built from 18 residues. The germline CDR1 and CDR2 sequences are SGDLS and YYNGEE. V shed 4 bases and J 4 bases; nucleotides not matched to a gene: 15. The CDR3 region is CASSIRDPEGTSGETQYF. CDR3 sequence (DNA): TGTGCCAGCAGCATCCGGGACCCCGAGGGGACTAGCGGAGAGACCCAGTACTTC. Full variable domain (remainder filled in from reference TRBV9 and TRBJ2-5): DSGVTQTPKHLITATGQRVTLRCSPRSGDLSVYWYQQSLDQGLQFLIQYYNGEERAKGNILERFSAQQFPDLHSELNLSSLELGDSALYFCASSIRDPEGTSGETQYFGPGTRLLVL.